This TCR beta chain was observed in a study of blood T cell repertoires in COVID-19. This clone has a single count. The CDR3 has 14 amino acids. The ends lost 5 bases at V and 2 bases at J; junction bases unmatched: 4. Germline V CDR1 and CDR2: SGHVS, FQNEAQ. In the original analysis: For nucleated cells, counts were estimated from reference gene primer amplification. Clones were sequenced by immunoSEQ multiplex PCR, and TCRdb holds only the in-frame ones, with some missing. The V and J calls and clone size come from that table; D and trimming were worked out from the DNA. The table has fewer than 400,000 clones, 75% to 90% seen once; the top ten hold 2.2%.

The J gene is TRBJ2-7, the V gene TRBV7-8; 9 nucleotides agree with TRBD1. The material sequenced was PBMCs or T cells enriched from blood (not recorded which). The source is a man aged 30 to 39 who had recovered from COVID-19. The chain's CDR3 is CASSEGQGPYEQYF. The CDR3 DNA reads TGTGCCAGCAGCGAAGGACAGGGGCCCTACGAGCAGTACTTC.